The present TCR beta chain was sequenced within a study of chronic HIV infection and antiretroviral therapy. TCRdb fed the 5' RACE reads into MiXCR, producing one record per CDR3 protein. The sample includes roughly 48,000 distinct CDR3 sequences, about 18% of them seen just once. The CDR3 is made up of 14 amino acids. Trimming cost V 4 bases and J 2 bases, with 10 bases left between them. The germline V gene encodes CDR1 SGHDT and CDR2 YYEEEE. The chain joins TRBV5-6 to TRBJ2-1; perhaps TRBD2 as D (6 bases). The sequence was obtained from an adult who had HIV and had not received antiretroviral therapy, or was an uninfected healthy control (not recorded which). Material: peripheral blood. The CDR3 protein is CASSRDFTYNEQFF. Written as DNA, the CDR3 is TGTGCCAGCAGCAGGGACTTTACCTACAATGAGCAGTTCTTC.